A selection of T cell receptor beta chains follows, all from one sample in a study of blood T cell repertoires in COVID-19. Only in-frame clones appear in the TCRdb table, and some are missing; sequencing was by immunoSEQ multiplex PCR. This table holds around 220,000 clones, over 75% found once. The material sequenced was peripheral blood. The source of these receptors is a man aged 35 to 55 with active or convalescent COVID-19. Both conserved end residues are part of each CDR3. D genes are given only for firm matches. Where a row states a size, it is once, few, many or the class of an expanded clone; other rows omit it.

v_call: TRBV11-1
clone_size: once
d_call: NA
j_call: TRBJ2-3
cdr3_nt: TGTGCCAGCAGCCTCCGGACAGAAGATACGCAGTATTTT
cdr3_aa: CASSLRTEDTQYF

v_call: TRBV19
clone_size: NA
d_call: TRBD2
j_call: TRBJ2-7
cdr3_nt: TGTGCCAGTAGTGGGGCGGGGGGCCCCTACGAGCAGTACTTC
cdr3_aa: CASSGAGGPYEQYF

v_call: TRBV4-1
clone_size: NA
d_call: NA
j_call: TRBJ2-2
cdr3_nt: TGCGCCAGCAGCCAAGTTCCCACGGGAGCGGACACCGGGGAGCTGTTTTTT
cdr3_aa: CASSQVPTGADTGELFF

v_call: TRBV5-4
clone_size: once
d_call: TRBD1
j_call: TRBJ2-3
cdr3_nt: TGTGCCAGCAGCTCCCCTCCGGGACAGGGGACAGATACGCAGTATTTT
cdr3_aa: CASSSPPGQGTDTQYF

v_call: TRBV27
clone_size: NA
d_call: NA
j_call: TRBJ2-7
cdr3_nt: TGTGCCAGCAGTTTGGGGCAGTTTACCTACGAGCAGTACTTC
cdr3_aa: CASSLGQFTYEQYF

v_call: TRBV2
clone_size: NA
d_call: NA
j_call: TRBJ1-4
cdr3_nt: TGTGCCAGCGGGGTCAGGGATAATGAAAAACTGTTTTTT
cdr3_aa: CASGVRDNEKLFF

v_call: TRBV5-1
clone_size: NA
d_call: NA
j_call: TRBJ1-1
cdr3_nt: TGCGCCAGCAGCTGGCGGGGGGGAGTGAGCACTGAAGCTTTCTTT
cdr3_aa: CASSWRGGVSTEAFF

v_call: TRBV6-5
clone_size: NA
d_call: NA
j_call: TRBJ2-2
cdr3_nt: TGTGCCAGCAGACGGACAGAAACCGGGGAGCTGTTTTTT
cdr3_aa: CASRRTETGELFF

v_call: TRBV4-1
clone_size: once
d_call: NA
j_call: TRBJ2-5
cdr3_nt: TGCGCCAGCAGCCTCAGGACTGGAAAAGAGACCCAGTACTTC
cdr3_aa: CASSLRTGKETQYF

v_call: TRBV19
clone_size: NA
d_call: TRBD2
j_call: TRBJ2-7
cdr3_nt: TGTGCCAGTAGTACGCTAGCGGGAGATCCCTACGAGCAGTACTTC
cdr3_aa: CASSTLAGDPYEQYF

v_call: TRBV21-1
clone_size: NA
d_call: NA
j_call: TRBJ2-3
cdr3_nt: TGTGCCAGCAGAGTACGGGGACTAGCGGGAGGGCCTGACGGGAAAGATACGCAGTATTTT
cdr3_aa: CASRVRGLAGGPDGKDTQYF

v_call: TRBV7-6
clone_size: NA
d_call: NA
j_call: TRBJ2-5
cdr3_nt: TGTGCCAGCAGCTCCTTCGGAGCGTACCAAGAGACCCAGTACTTC
cdr3_aa: CASSSFGAYQETQYF

v_call: TRBV5-4
clone_size: NA
d_call: TRBD1
j_call: TRBJ2-7
cdr3_nt: TGTGCCAGCAGCCCGGGGGACAGGGGATACGAGCAGTACTTC
cdr3_aa: CASSPGDRGYEQYF

v_call: TRBV19
clone_size: once
d_call: TRBD1
j_call: TRBJ2-7
cdr3_nt: TGTGCCAGTAGTATAACAGGGGGGATTTACGAGCAGTACTTC
cdr3_aa: CASSITGGIYEQYF

v_call: TRBV6-1
clone_size: NA
d_call: TRBD2
j_call: TRBJ2-7
cdr3_nt: TGTGCCAGCAGTGAAATCGGGGCTAGCGGGCAGGAGCAGTACTTC
cdr3_aa: CASSEIGASGQEQYF

v_call: TRBV2
clone_size: NA
d_call: NA
j_call: TRBJ2-4
cdr3_nt: TGTGCCAGCAGTGGGGGACAAGCCAAAAACATTCAGTACTTC
cdr3_aa: CASSGGQAKNIQYF

v_call: TRBV28
clone_size: once
d_call: NA
j_call: TRBJ1-1
cdr3_nt: TGTGCCAGCAGTTGGGCACAGGGTTGCGGTTTT
cdr3_aa: CASSWAQGCGF

v_call: TRBV18
clone_size: NA
d_call: NA
j_call: TRBJ1-5
cdr3_nt: TGTGCCAGCTCACTAGCTTCAGGGTACAATCAGCCCCAGCATTTT
cdr3_aa: CASSLASGYNQPQHF

v_call: TRBV7-9
clone_size: NA
d_call: NA
j_call: TRBJ2-7
cdr3_nt: TGTGCCAGCAGCCCAAAGCGGATCGACGAGCAGTACTTC
cdr3_aa: CASSPKRIDEQYF

v_call: TRBV5-1
clone_size: once
d_call: TRBD1
j_call: TRBJ2-3
cdr3_nt: TGCGCCAGCAGCCTGACAGGGTGGATAGATACGCAGTATTTT
cdr3_aa: CASSLTGWIDTQYF

v_call: TRBV19
clone_size: once
d_call: NA
j_call: TRBJ2-1
cdr3_nt: TGTGCCAGTAGTATGATGGGGGGGGCAGTACTAAATGAGCAGTTCTTC
cdr3_aa: CASSMMGGAVLNEQFF

v_call: TRBV2
clone_size: NA
d_call: TRBD1
j_call: TRBJ1-5
cdr3_nt: TGTGCCAGCGGGACAGACCAAAATCAGCCCCAGCATTTT
cdr3_aa: CASGTDQNQPQHF

v_call: TRBV4-1
clone_size: NA
d_call: TRBD2
j_call: TRBJ2-7
cdr3_nt: TGCGCCAGCAGCCAAGATTCCGGGGGGAGCTCCTACGAGCAGTACTTC
cdr3_aa: CASSQDSGGSSYEQYF

v_call: TRBV5-1
clone_size: NA
d_call: NA
j_call: TRBJ1-1
cdr3_nt: TGCGCCAGCAGCGTGGGGGAGACAGCTTTCTTT
cdr3_aa: CASSVGETAFF

v_call: TRBV11-2
clone_size: NA
d_call: TRBD1
j_call: TRBJ1-3
cdr3_nt: TGTGCCAGCAGCACGGACAGGGTCTCTGGAAACACCATATATTTT
cdr3_aa: CASSTDRVSGNTIYF

v_call: TRBV5-1
clone_size: NA
d_call: TRBD1
j_call: TRBJ2-5
cdr3_nt: TGCGCCAGCGAAGACAGGGGGCGAGGGGAGACCCAGTACTTC
cdr3_aa: CASEDRGRGETQYF

v_call: TRBV6-5
clone_size: NA
d_call: TRBD1
j_call: TRBJ2-5
cdr3_nt: TGTGCCGGATCCAGGACAGGTCTAGAGACCCAGTACTTC
cdr3_aa: CAGSRTGLETQYF

v_call: TRBV7-2
clone_size: few
d_call: NA
j_call: TRBJ1-1
cdr3_nt: TGTGCCAGCAGCCTACAGGGTGTCGGCACTGAAGCTTTCTTT
cdr3_aa: CASSLQGVGTEAFF

v_call: TRBV10-1
clone_size: NA
d_call: TRBD1
j_call: TRBJ2-7
cdr3_nt: TGCGCCAGCAGTTGGGACAGGGTCTCCTACGAGCAGTACTTC
cdr3_aa: CASSWDRVSYEQYF

v_call: TRBV13
clone_size: NA
d_call: NA
j_call: TRBJ1-1
cdr3_nt: TGTGCCAGCAGCCCCACCTACCCACTAGCGGAGGCTTTCTTT
cdr3_aa: CASSPTYPLAEAFF

v_call: TRBV5-5
clone_size: NA
d_call: TRBD1
j_call: TRBJ1-1
cdr3_nt: TGTGCCAGCAGCTCGACAGGGTCCCACACTGAAGCTTTCTTT
cdr3_aa: CASSSTGSHTEAFF

v_call: TRBV2
clone_size: NA
d_call: TRBD1
j_call: TRBJ1-1
cdr3_nt: TGTGCCAGCAGTGATACAGGGGGCTGGGGCTCTGAAGCTTTCTTT
cdr3_aa: CASSDTGGWGSEAFF

v_call: TRBV15
clone_size: NA
d_call: NA
j_call: TRBJ1-5
cdr3_nt: TGTGCCACCACCGTCAGGGGTAATCAGCCCCAGCATTTT
cdr3_aa: CATTVRGNQPQHF